This T cell receptor beta chain was identified during a study of shared clonotypes between healthy human individuals (dated by TCRdb to about 2020). Looking at the study overall: The cohort comprised two women and a few men aged 18 to 49 years. Per donor, three plates each were used for CD4 naive and CD4 memory, two for CD8 naive, and one for CD8 memory. Blood TCR repertoires of several healthy adults were deeply sequenced to estimate repertoire size and the extent of clonotype sharing between individuals. Different laboratories and diverse techniques were used to prepare libraries and sequence TCR repertoires, to increase sequencing depth and limit assay-specific biases. Between about 0.94 and 10 billion PBMCs per donor were obtained by leukapheresis.

Using the deep immunoSEQ assay, TCR CDR3 regions were amplified from genomic DNA by multiplex PCR. Extracted genomic DNA from each cell subset was distributed evenly across all wells of several immunoSEQ 96-well plates, and each plate was treated as a replicate. For sorted subsets, each replicate PCR was loaded with roughly 200 ng genomic DNA, equivalent to 30,000 to 35,000 T cell genomes. Purified libraries were measured with a Qubit 3.0 fluorometer, size-checked on a Bioanalyzer 2100, and measured again with the KAPA Library Quantification kit. Each immunoSEQ 96-well plate was sequenced on its own single-read 150-cycle Illumina NextSeq 550 flow cell. The source study handled its data this way. Because only junctional sequences without quality scores were contained in the immunoSEQ output, filtering matching that applied to full-length reads could not be performed. To assign V/J genes and CDR3, sequences were annotated against IMGT germline references using PyIR, a Python wrapper for IgBLAST v1.9. Reads were filtered out if the reads had weak V/J assignments (E-value above 1e-6), no CDR3, stop codons, out-of-frame junctions, or ambiguous translated residues. V3J clonotypes were defined as sequences sharing the same inferred V gene, J gene, and CDR3 amino acid sequence. The percentage overlap between two repertoires was calculated by dividing the number of shared unique clonotypes by the size of the smaller repertoire. Repertoire richness was assessed with RTK rarefaction, the Chao1 estimator, and Recon v2.1 estimates of unobserved clonotypes. Generation probabilities were computed with OLGA for all TCRbeta clonotypes obtained by the gDNA method from four donors. In its TCRdb copy, this immuneACCESS table keeps in-frame sequences only and misses some clones. Where compared with another copy, unresolved V genes explain less than half of these, and the others have no known cause. The V and J calls and clone size are taken from that table; D and trimming were inferred from the DNA. The sample table lists some 2,100,000 clones, 95% of them with a count of one. The top ten clones comprise approximately 0.13% of the sample.

This clone has only one observation. No antigen is known for it. No base quality values were provided; no much bigger clone lies one nucleotide off. Other DNA sequences within the sample encode an identical CDR3. V is reduced by 4 bases and J by 5 bases, leaving a spacing of 11 bases between them. From the cysteine up to the phenylalanine, the CDR3 has a length of 13 residues. Only the CDR3 region is kept as DNA, spanning 39 bases read in frame from base 1. The germline V gene provides CDR1 MGHRA and CDR2 YSYEKL. The donors were healthy, HIV-negative adults who had no recently reported acute infections or vaccinations. Only Caucasian adults living in Nashville, Tennessee, USA were represented among the donors. CD4+ T cells were enriched by magnetic negative selection; naive cells were then positively selected on CD45RA, and the negative fraction formed the memory subset. Blood was collected by leukapheresis, and PBMCs were isolated by Ficoll-Histopaque density gradient centrifugation and then cryopreserved in liquid nitrogen vapor phase. Analytical flow cytometry was used to check the purity and quantity of every magnetically sorted T cell population. From each sorted fraction, genomic DNA was isolated and quantified by UV absorbance on a Nanodrop 2000c.

General study outcomes and caveats: Because the study included only a small number of donors, the genetic and exposure-history diversity represented was limited. Estimated clonotype richness was generally larger for naive than for memory subsets. Pairwise subsampling led to the expectation that sequencing depth would affect the degree of clonotype sharing among donors. Clonotypes shared by all four sorted-subset donors showed higher generation probabilities than non-shared clonotypes. Rarefaction of sorted-subset datasets indicated incomplete sequencing despite the large sequencing depth. Sampling was restricted to blood, and TCR repertoires in tissue are likely to differ from TCR repertoires in blood. Across a handful of donors, approximately 4.6% of naive CD4, roughly 3.8% of naive CD8, 2% to 2.5% of memory CD4, and 0.4% of memory CD8 clonotypes were shared.

In this chain, TRBV4-1 is recombined with TRBJ2-5; the D gene assignment is perhaps TRBD1 or TRBD2, with each matching 6 bases. The TCR comes from a young man in good health. Sequenced: naive CD4+ T cells sorted from blood. This specimen's cell subset or site label, interpreted: CD45RA+ positively selected. The nucleotide sequence is given as TGCGCCAGCAGCCCACAGGGAGGCGAGACCCAGTACTTC. This is translated as CASSPQGGETQYF.